This T cell receptor beta chain was obtained from a study of Graves' ophthalmopathy and Graves' hyperthyroidism. Beta-chain TCR CDR3 regions were amplified from RNA transcripts. The workflow started with a first-round RT-PCR run with HTBI primers and then moved on to a second-round multiplex PCR. MiXCR, applied by TCRdb to the multiplex PCR reads, yields one record per CDR3 protein. Altogether hundreds of thousands of distinct CDR3 sequences are present, 22% being singletons, with the ten largest covering more than 5.5%. Per germline, CDR1 MDHEN and CDR2 SYDVKM. The CDR3 has 13 amino acids. V was clipped by 6 bases and J by 8 bases, with 16 bases between them. This clonotype was recorded many times. Its cognate antigen is unknown. Sampling about 10 ml of fresh peripheral blood provided the PBMCs. Study results and caveats: Thyroid clonotypes that were expanded above 0.001 frequency mostly also appeared in blood. The model predicted progression of ophthalmopathy with a sensitivity of approximately 68%, and its specificity was 72% to 85%.

The chain links TRBV28 to TRBJ1-2, with a weak D call TRBD1 (5 bases). Material for sequencing was peripheral blood. This receptor was identified in a woman under 30 with stable Graves' hyperthyroidism. Some clones in this sample may be carry-over from other donors' samples. The CDR3 DNA sequence: TGTGCCAGCAGACGACTGGGGGGTAACGGCTACACCTTC. Translating it yields CASRRLGGNGYTF.